The entry below describes one T cell receptor (beta chain). TCRdb's table, derived via immunoSEQ multiplex PCR, lists solely in-frame clones and lacks some. The data hold roughly 63,000 clones, with 65% to 75% observed a single time. CDR1 MDHEN and CDR2 SYDVKM come from the germline V gene. Trimming cost V 6 bases and J 7 bases, with 15 bases left between them. The CDR3 has 14 amino acids. The entry originates in a study of blood T cell repertoires in COVID-19. The gene calls are TRBV28 and TRBJ1-4; D gene unclear. The source is an elderly woman with acute or convalescent COVID-19. The sample consisted of peripheral blood. The CDR3 sequence is CASSPYDSPEKLFF. The CDR3 nucleotides read TGTGCCAGCAGCCCCTACGATTCACCTGAAAAACTGTTTTTT.